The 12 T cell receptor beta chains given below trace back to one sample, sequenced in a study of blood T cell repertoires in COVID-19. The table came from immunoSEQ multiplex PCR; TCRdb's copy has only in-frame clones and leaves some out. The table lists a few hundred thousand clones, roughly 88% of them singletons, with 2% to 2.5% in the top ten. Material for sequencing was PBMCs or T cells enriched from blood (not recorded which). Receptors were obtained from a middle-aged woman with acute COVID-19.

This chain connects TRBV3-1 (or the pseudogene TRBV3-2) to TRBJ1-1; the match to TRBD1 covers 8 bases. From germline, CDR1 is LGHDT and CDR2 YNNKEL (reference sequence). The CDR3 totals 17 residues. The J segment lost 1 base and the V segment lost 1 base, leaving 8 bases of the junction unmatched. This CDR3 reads CASSQGGAGGWNTEAFF. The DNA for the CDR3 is TGTGCCAGCAGCCAAGGAGGGGCAGGGGGCTGGAACACTGAAGCTTTCTTT.

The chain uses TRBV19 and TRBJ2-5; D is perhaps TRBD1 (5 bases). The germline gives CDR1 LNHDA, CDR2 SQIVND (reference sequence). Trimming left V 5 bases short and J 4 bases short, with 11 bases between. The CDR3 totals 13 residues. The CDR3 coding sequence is TGTGCCAGTAGTCCCACAGGCGGAGAGACCCAGTACTTC. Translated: CASSPTGGETQYF.

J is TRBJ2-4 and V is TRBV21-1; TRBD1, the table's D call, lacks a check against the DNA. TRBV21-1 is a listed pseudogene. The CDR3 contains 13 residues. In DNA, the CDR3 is TGTGCCAGCAGCAGGCAGGGGAAAAACATTCAGTACTTC. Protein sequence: CASSRQGKNIQYF.

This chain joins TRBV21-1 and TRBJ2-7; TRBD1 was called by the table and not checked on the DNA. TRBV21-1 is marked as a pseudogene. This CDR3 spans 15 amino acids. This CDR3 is CASSKSRPRVWEQYV. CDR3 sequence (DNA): TGTGCCAGCAGCAAAAGTCGGCCCAGGGTATGGGAGCAGTACGTC.

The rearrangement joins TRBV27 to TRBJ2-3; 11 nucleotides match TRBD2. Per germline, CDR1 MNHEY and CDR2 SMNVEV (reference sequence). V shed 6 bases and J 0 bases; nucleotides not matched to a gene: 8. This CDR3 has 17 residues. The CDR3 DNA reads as TGTGCCAGCAGCAGGGAGGCTAGCGGGGGGAGCACAGATACGCAGTATTTT. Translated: CASSREASGGSTDTQYF.

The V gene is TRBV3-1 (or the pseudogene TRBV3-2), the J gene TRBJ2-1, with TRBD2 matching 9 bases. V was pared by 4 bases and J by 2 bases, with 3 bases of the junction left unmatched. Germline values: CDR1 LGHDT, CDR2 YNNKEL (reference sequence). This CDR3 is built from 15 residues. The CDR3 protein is CASSLLAGPYNEQFF. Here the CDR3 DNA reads TGTGCCAGCAGCCTCCTAGCGGGACCCTACAATGAGCAGTTCTTC.

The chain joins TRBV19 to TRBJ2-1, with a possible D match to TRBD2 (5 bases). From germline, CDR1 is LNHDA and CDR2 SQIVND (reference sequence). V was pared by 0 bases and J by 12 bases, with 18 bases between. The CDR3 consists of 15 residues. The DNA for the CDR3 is TGTGCCAGTAGTATAGATGGGGAGCGTAGCGTTGGGCAGTTCTTC. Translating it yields CASSIDGERSVGQFF.

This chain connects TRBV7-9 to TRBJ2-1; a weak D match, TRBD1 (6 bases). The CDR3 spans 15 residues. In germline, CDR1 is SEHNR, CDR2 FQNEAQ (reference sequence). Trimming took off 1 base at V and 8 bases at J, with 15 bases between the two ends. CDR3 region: CASSLEGSGVHEQFF. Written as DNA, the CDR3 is TGTGCCAGCAGCTTAGAGGGTTCAGGGGTCCATGAGCAGTTCTTC. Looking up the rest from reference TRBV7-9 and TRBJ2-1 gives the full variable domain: DTGVSQNPRHKITKRGQNVTFRCDPISEHNRLYWYRQTLGQGPEFLTYFQNEAQLEKSRLLSDRFSAERPKGSFSTLEIQRTEQGDSAMYLCASSLEGSGVHEQFFGPGTRLTVL.

The DNA for the CDR3 is TGTGCCAGCAGCCAGACGGGTGGGGGGTCTGGGGCCAACGTCCTGACTTTC. Translated: CASSQTGGGSGANVLTF. The chain couples TRBV3-1 (or the pseudogene TRBV3-2) to TRBJ2-6; perhaps TRBD2 as D (6 bases). Per germline, CDR1 LGHDT and CDR2 YNNKEL (reference sequence). The CDR3 has 17 residues. V lost 3 bases, J lost 1 base, and 13 bases lay in between.

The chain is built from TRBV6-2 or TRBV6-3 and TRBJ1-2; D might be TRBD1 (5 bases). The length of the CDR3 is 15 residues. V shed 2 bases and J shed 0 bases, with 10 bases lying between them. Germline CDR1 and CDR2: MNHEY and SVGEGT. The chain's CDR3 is CASSYVGAANYGYTF. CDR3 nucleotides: TGTGCCAGCAGTTACGTTGGGGCAGCTAACTATGGCTACACCTTC.

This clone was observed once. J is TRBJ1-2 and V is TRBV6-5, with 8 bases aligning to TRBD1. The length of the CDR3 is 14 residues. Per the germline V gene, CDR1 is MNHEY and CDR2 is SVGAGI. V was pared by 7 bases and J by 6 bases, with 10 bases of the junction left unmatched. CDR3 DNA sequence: TGTGCCAGCACCACAGGGGGGAGGGTCCATGGCTACACCTTC. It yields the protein CASTTGGRVHGYTF.

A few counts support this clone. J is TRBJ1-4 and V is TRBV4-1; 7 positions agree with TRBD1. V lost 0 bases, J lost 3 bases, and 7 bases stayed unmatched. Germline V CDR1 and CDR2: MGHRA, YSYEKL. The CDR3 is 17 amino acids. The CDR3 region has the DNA TGCGCCAGCAGCCAAGATGGGGGACAGAACCCTAATGAAAAACTGTTTTTT. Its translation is CASSQDGGQNPNEKLFF.